This T cell receptor (beta chain) stems from a study of blood T cells in healthy people across ages. The CDR3 spans 13 residues. CDR1 and CDR2 from the germline V gene are DFQATT and SNEGSKA (reference sequence). The use of a sample-barcoded 5' primer and a J-beta primer mix characterized a second PCR of roughly 6 to 11 cycles. One entry per CDR3 protein results from TCRdb running MiXCR on the 5' RACE reads. The sample consists of around 700,000 distinct CDR3 sequences, roughly 25% of them appearing once. This clonotype occurred a few times. One end of the junction fails to match germline, which may point to a read error. The data were also submitted as part of a second study, on T cells of mothers and their children.

The gene calls are TRBV20-1 and TRBJ1-4, with 8 bases lining up with TRBD1. The sequence came from a boy between 10 and 17 years old in good health. Input material: blood. CDR3 in DNA: TGCAGTGCCGCGGGACAGGAGAATGAAGAACTTTTTTTT. As protein: CSAAGQENEELFF.